This T cell receptor beta chain was captured in a study of cytomegalovirus exposure and HLA in healthy donors. Overall study results and limits: Later genetic work tied a missense DCLRE1C variant to beta-chain V and J trimming.

Vbeta (60) and Jbeta (13) primers were used in the PCR. The protocol was immunoSEQ multiplex PCR, while the TCRdb copy is restricted to in-frame clones and leaves out a portion. The repertoire includes around 200,000 clones, about 80% of them detected once, and 0.6% to 0.7% sits in the top ten. This clone was counted a few times. What it recognizes is unknown. V was clipped by 2 bases and J by 1 base, with 8 bases between them. Per germline, CDR1 GTSNPN and CDR2 SVGIG (reference sequence). The CDR3 contains 13 residues. Sequencing input: PBMCs. The TCR comes from a boy aged 5-17 years in good health and CMV-seronegative. This chain uses TRBV30 with TRBJ1-1, with D unresolved. The CDR3 is CAWSLLPNTEAFF. The CDR3 DNA reads TGTGCCTGGAGTCTACTCCCGAACACTGAAGCTTTCTTT.